This entry concerns a single T cell receptor beta chain. This CDR3 is also generated by other DNA sequences in the sample. The germline V and J ends were trimmed by 2 bases and 4 bases, with 8 bases remaining between them. CDR1 is MDHEN and CDR2 is SYDVKM in the germline V gene. The CDR3 has 13 residues. Donors underwent one heparinised blood draw, about 110 mL on average. Sorted CD4+ subsets: naive, central memory, regulatory, stem cell-like memory (CD45RO/CCR7/CD25/CD127/CD95/CD27 panel). Investigators reverse transcribed all isolated RNA, so they sequenced expressed TCRB transcripts. TCRdb's table, derived via immunoSEQ multiplex PCR, lists solely in-frame clones and lacks some. The sample has under 950,000 clones; 15% to 20% are singletons. The data stem from a study of beta chain features in type 1 diabetes.

The clonotype was recovered from a young woman in good health. The chain links TRBV28 to TRBJ2-5; D is undetermined. The source material was naive CD4+ T cells from blood. The CDR3 DNA is TGTGCCAGCAGTTTACCCTCTAGAGAGACCCAGTACTTC. Its protein is CASSLPSRETQYF.